Following are 8 T cell receptor beta chains from one sample sequenced in a study of OX40 agonist ivuxolimab in advanced cancers. TCRdb keeps only in-frame clones here, not all; method: immunoSEQ multiplex PCR. Among 95,000 to 100,000 clones listed, roughly 83% were seen once. This sample comprised CD4+ or CD8+ T cells sorted from blood, obtained in a trial of the OX40 agonist ivuxolimab. Every receptor here comes from an adult with an advanced solid tumor such as melanoma, head and neck, liver or kidney cancer.

The chain joins TRBV11-2 to TRBJ2-1; 8 nucleotides align to TRBD2. V was pared by 4 bases and J by 3 bases, with 8 bases of the junction left unmatched. The CDR3 extends over 16 amino acids. Per germline, CDR1 SGHAT and CDR2 FQNNGV. The CDR3 nucleotides read TGTGCCAGCAGCTCGTCACTAGCGGTCGGCTACAATGAGCAGTTCTTC. It codes for CASSSSLAVGYNEQFF.

The chain combines TRBV7-2 with TRBJ2-2, with a tentative D call TRBD1 (7 bases). Trimming left V 0 bases short and J 6 bases short, with 14 bases between. CDR1 is SGHTA, CDR2 FQGNSA, per germline. The CDR3 loop spans 16 amino acids. CDR3 sequence reads: CASSLAAARGAGELFF. CDR3 DNA sequence: TGTGCCAGCAGCTTAGCCGCGGCCAGGGGGGCCGGGGAGCTGTTTTTT.

This clone was counted a single time. This chain connects TRBV7-2 to TRBJ2-7; a possible D gene is TRBD1 (7 bases). The V gene lost 7 bases and the J gene lost 4 bases, with 17 bases spanning the gap. The CDR3 runs to 14 residues. Germline CDR1 and CDR2: SGHTA and FQGNSA. In DNA form, the CDR3 reads TGTGCCAGCACCCCAGGGGGGCAGCGATACGAGCAGTACTTC. Its translation: CASTPGGQRYEQYF.

This chain links TRBV27 with TRBJ1-5; D gene ambiguous. Between the trimmed V and J ends, which lost 4 bases and 3 bases, there was a span of 10 bases. CDR1 and CDR2 (germline): MNHEY, SMNVEV (reference sequence). CDR3 length: 14 residues. The CDR3 DNA sequence: TGTGCCAGCAGTTGGCGGGATCCCAATCAGCCCCAGCATTTT. It is translated as CASSWRDPNQPQHF.

V usage is TRBV9 and J usage is TRBJ1-3, with no clear D. V was shortened by 2 bases and J by 0 bases, with 12 bases between the two germline ends. CDR1 and CDR2 (germline): SGDLS, YYNGEE. The CDR3 consists of 16 residues. CDR3 bases: TGTGCCAGCAGCGTCCTCCCAGCCTACTCTGGAAACACCATATATTTT. Residues: CASSVLPAYSGNTIYF. Using reference TRBV9 and TRBJ1-3 for the parts outside the CDR3, the full variable domain is DSGVTQTPKHLITATGQRVTLRCSPRSGDLSVYWYQQSLDQGLQFLIQYYNGEERAKGNILERFSAQQFPDLHSELNLSSLELGDSALYFCASSVLPAYSGNTIYFGEGSWLTVV.

This chain uses TRBV2 with TRBJ2-5; D gene unclear. The DNA end is more similar to TRBJ2-7, so the J call may be wrong. The CDR3 sequence is 10 residues long. Per germline, CDR1 SNHLY and CDR2 FYNNEI. CDR3 nucleotide sequence: TGTGCCAGTAAGATGTACGAGCAGTACTTC. This gives the protein CASKMYEQYF.

This clone has just one count. The chain has TRBV27 and TRBJ1-2, with a weak D call TRBD1 (5 bases). The CDR3 length is 12 residues. Trimming shortened V by 8 bases and J by 2 bases, and 9 bases separated the two germline ends. Germline-derived CDR1 and CDR2 are MNHEY and SMNVEV (reference sequence). CDR3 DNA sequence: TGTGCCAGCGGGGGACGAAACTATGGCTACACCTTC. This codes for CASGGRNYGYTF.

The chain has TRBV19 and TRBJ1-2; 8 nucleotides align to TRBD1. V lost 5 bases, J lost 6 bases, and 11 bases stayed unmatched. Germline V lookup: CDR1 LNHDA, CDR2 SQIVND (reference sequence). The CDR3 has 15 residues. The CDR3, as DNA: TGTGCCAGTAGTGGGCGGACAGGGATATTACATGGCTACACCTTC. Translation gives CASSGRTGILHGYTF.